This T cell receptor beta chain was identified during a study of identical twins. V gave up 5 bases and J gave up 4 bases, with 18 bases separating them. The germline gives CDR1 MDHEN, CDR2 SYDVKM. There are 15 residues in the CDR3. TCRdb itself ran the 5' RACE reads through MiXCR, one entry per CDR3 protein. The data hold 410,000 or so distinct CDR3 sequences, with 15% to 20% observed a single time. The receptor comes from a man aged 50-59 years in good health. Specimen: naive T cells sorted from blood. This sequence joins TRBV28 and TRBJ2-7, with D possibly matching TRBD1 (6 bases). CDR3 nucleotide sequence: TGTGCCAGCAGTACGGACAGTTCCGTCCTATACGAGCAGTACTTC. It encodes CASSTDSSVLYEQYF. The full variable domain, its missing parts supplied by reference TRBV28 and TRBJ2-7, is DVKVTQSSRYLVKRTGEKVFLECVQDMDHENMFWYRQDPGLGLRLIYFSYDVKMKEKGDIPEGYSVSREKKERFSLILESASTNQTSMYLCASSTDSSVLYEQYFGPGTRLTVT.